This T cell receptor beta chain was recorded in a study of shared clonotypes between healthy human individuals. General study results and limits: At large depth, rarefaction still showed sorted-subset sequencing to be incomplete.

As regards this clone: Its target is unknown.

This CDR3 has 13 residues. Per germline, CDR1 SEHNR and CDR2 FQNEAQ (reference sequence). The V and J ends lost 8 bases and 8 bases respectively, with 19 bases between them. TCRdb's copy holds only in-frame clones and misses some; the assay was immunoSEQ multiplex PCR. The sample lists some 740,000 clones, around 92% occurring once. Cells designated naive CD8 were CD45RO-negative and were positively selected for CCR7, with terminally differentiated effector memory CD45RA+ cells excluded. The sequence came from a man younger than 45 in good health. V gene TRBV7-9 combines with J gene TRBJ2-7; D gene ambiguous. The sequenced sample consisted of naive CD8+ T cells sorted from blood. CDR3 region: CASEAPRPTKQYF. As DNA, the CDR3 is TGTGCCAGCGAGGCACCTAGGCCTACGAAGCAGTACTTC.